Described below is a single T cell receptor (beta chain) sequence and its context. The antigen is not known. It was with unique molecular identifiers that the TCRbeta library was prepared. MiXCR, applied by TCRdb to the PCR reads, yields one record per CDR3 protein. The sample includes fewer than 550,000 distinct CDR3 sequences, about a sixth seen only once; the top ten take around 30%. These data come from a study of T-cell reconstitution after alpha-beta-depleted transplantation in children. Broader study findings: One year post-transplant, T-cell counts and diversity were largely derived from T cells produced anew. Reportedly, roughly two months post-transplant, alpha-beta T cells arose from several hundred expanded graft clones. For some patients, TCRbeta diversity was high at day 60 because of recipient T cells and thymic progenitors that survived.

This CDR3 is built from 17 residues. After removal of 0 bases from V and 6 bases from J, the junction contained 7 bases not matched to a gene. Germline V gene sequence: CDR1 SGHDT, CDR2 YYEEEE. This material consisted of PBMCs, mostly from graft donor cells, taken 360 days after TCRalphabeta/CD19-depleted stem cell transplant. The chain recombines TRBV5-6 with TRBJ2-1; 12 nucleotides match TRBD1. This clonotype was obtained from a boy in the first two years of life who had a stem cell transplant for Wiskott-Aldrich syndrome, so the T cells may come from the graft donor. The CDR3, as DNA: TGTGCCAGCAGCTTGGTTGGGACAGGGGGCGACATCAATGAGCAGTTCTTC. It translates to CASSLVGTGGDINEQFF.